This record concerns one TCR beta chain sequence. A much larger clone lies one base from this, so it may be a read error. The sample is drawn from a study of tumor and adjacent non-tumor tissue in lung cancer. No cell sorting was done before RNA was extracted from the tissue. V lost 6 bases, J lost 5 bases, and 8 bases lay in between. The CDR3 runs 11 residues. The germline CDR1 and CDR2 sequences are MNHNS and SASEGT. Three rounds of nested PCR, following a modified ARM-PCR protocol, produced the TCRbeta library. TCRdb re-derived calls from the multiplex PCR reads in MiXCR, one entry per CDR3 protein. The sample comprises tens of thousands of distinct CDR3 sequences, around 60% of which are singletons, and around 20% rests with the top ten.

Sequenced sample: lung tumor tissue. The clonotype comes from a man between 50 and 59 years old with non-small cell lung cancer. The chain has TRBV6-1 and TRBJ2-7, with D perhaps TRBD1 or TRBD2 (5 bases each). CDR3 bases: TGTGCCAGCAGGTCGGGGCACGAGCAGTACTTC. As protein: CASRSGHEQYF.